The 13 T cell receptor beta chains below come from one sample, sequenced in a study of T cell changes during pregnancy in multiple sclerosis. The protocol was immunoSEQ multiplex PCR, while the TCRdb copy is restricted to in-frame clones and leaves out a portion. The data hold about 21,000 clones, with roughly 88% observed a single time. Sequences were derived from CD8+ T cells from peripheral blood mononuclear cells, sampled after pregnancy. The receptor set was obtained from a female donor in good health, enrolled as a control in a pregnancy study.

Written as DNA, the CDR3 is TGTGCCAGCAGCGTAGAGTGGGGGGGCCTCTATGAGCAGTTCTTC. Translating it yields CASSVEWGGLYEQFF. The gene calls are TRBV9 and TRBJ2-1; D perhaps matches TRBD2 (7 bases). Trimming took off 0 bases at V and 8 bases at J, with 15 bases between the two ends. The CDR3 consists of 15 residues. Germline CDR1 is SGDLS and CDR2 is YYNGEE. The full variable domain, completed using reference TRBV9 and TRBJ2-1, is DSGVTQTPKHLITATGQRVTLRCSPRSGDLSVYWYQQSLDQGLQFLIQYYNGEERAKGNILERFSAQQFPDLHSELNLSSLELGDSALYFCASSVEWGGLYEQFFGPGTRLTVL.

V is TRBV7-6 and J is TRBJ2-5; TRBD1 agrees at 8 bases. Germline V gene lookup returns CDR1 SGHVS and CDR2 FNYEAQ. CDR3 length equals 15 residues. The V gene end was trimmed by 3 bases and the J gene end by 0 bases; junction bases not matched to a gene: 3. The CDR3 coding sequence is TGTGCCAGCAGCTTGGACAGGGCGTACCAAGAGACCCAGTACTTC. Its translation: CASSLDRAYQETQYF.

The rearrangement joins TRBV4-3 to TRBJ2-1; 10 nucleotides match TRBD2. The CDR3 contains 15 residues. Germline V lookup: CDR1 LGHNA, CDR2 YSLEER. Trimming cost V 4 bases and J 5 bases; bases outside gene matches: 5. In DNA form, the CDR3 reads TGCGCCAGCAGCCCCGGGACTAGCGCCCACAATGAGCAGTTCTTC. Translating it yields CASSPGTSAHNEQFF.

The rearrangement links TRBV23-1 to TRBJ2-1; weak D call: TRBD1 (6 bases). TRBV23-1 is labeled an ORF, and its function is uncertain. The CDR3 length is 10 residues. Trimming removed 9 bases at V and 12 bases at J, with 12 bases between. DNA of the CDR3: TGCGCCAGTCAGGGGAACCTGCAGTTCTTC. Its translation: CASQGNLQFF.

V and J are TRBV5-5 and TRBJ1-3; 8 nucleotides match TRBD1. V was clipped by 0 bases and J by 0 bases; unmatched bases: 5. Germline CDR1 reads SGHKS; CDR2 reads YYEKEE (reference sequence). The CDR3 covers 17 residues. The CDR3 sequence: CASSLGWDRSSGNTIYF. The DNA for the CDR3 is TGTGCCAGCAGCTTGGGCTGGGACAGGAGCTCTGGAAACACCATATATTTT.

This chain links TRBV7-9 with TRBJ1-2, with 10 bases that match TRBD1. Germline CDR1 is SEHNR and CDR2 is FQNEAQ (reference sequence). V gave up 11 bases and J gave up 4 bases; unmatched junction bases: 4. CDR3 length: 12 amino acids. The CDR3 nucleotides are TGTGCCGGACAGGGGGGTACCTATGGCTACACCTTC. Translated, it gives CAGQGGTYGYTF.

The chain links TRBV6-5 to TRBJ2-1, with 8 bases lining up with TRBD1. The CDR3 runs 13 residues. V lost 6 bases and J lost 8; bases outside the gene matches: 6. CDR1 is MNHEY, CDR2 SVGAGI, per germline. The chain's CDR3 is CASSWGQVYEQFF. The CDR3 DNA sequence: TGTGCCAGCAGCTGGGGACAGGTATATGAGCAGTTCTTC.

The chain combines TRBV6-5 with TRBJ1-1, with a tentative D call TRBD1 (6 bases). The germline V gene has CDR1 MNHEY and CDR2 SVGAGI. The CDR3 extends over 15 amino acids. The V and J ends lost 4 bases and 5 bases respectively, with 17 bases between them. The CDR3 region is CASSSTGLASTEAFF. CDR3 bases: TGTGCCAGCAGTTCTACAGGGTTAGCGTCGACTGAAGCTTTCTTT.

This chain joins TRBV5-6 and TRBJ2-1; TRBD2 aligns across 7 bases. Germline V CDR1 and CDR2: SGHDT, YYEEEE. The length of the CDR3 is 12 residues. V lost 3 bases and J lost 10; bases outside the gene matches: 4. Here the CDR3 DNA reads TGTGCCAGCAGCTCCCAGCGGGGCGAGCAGTTCTTC. Translation gives CASSSQRGEQFF.

The chain employs TRBV6-6 and TRBJ2-1; 10 nucleotides line up with TRBD1. The CDR3 consists of 15 residues. J gave up 8 bases and V 6 bases, and 10 bases lay outside the gene matches. Germline CDR1 MNHNY, CDR2 SVGAGI (reference sequence). The CDR3 DNA follows: TGTGCCAGCAGGTCCGGGACAGGGGTGGGGGATGAGCAGTTCTTC. This sequence encodes CASRSGTGVGDEQFF.

J is TRBJ1-5 and V is TRBV6-5, with 9 bases that match TRBD1. J lost 6 bases, V lost 2 bases, and 2 bases had no gene match. CDR3 length: 14 residues. Germline assignment: CDR1 MNHEY and CDR2 SVGAGI. This CDR3 is CASSYGTGIQPQHF. CDR3 nucleotides: TGTGCCAGCAGTTACGGGACAGGGATTCAGCCCCAGCATTTT.

The V call is TRBV19, the J call TRBJ2-5; 7 nucleotides agree with TRBD2. The CDR3 loop spans 18 amino acids. The germline V gene encodes CDR1 LNHDA and CDR2 SQIVND (reference sequence). V gave up 1 base and J gave up 0 bases; unmatched junction bases: 11. Written as DNA, the CDR3 is TGTGCCAGTAGTATAGCGGACGGGGCCAGCGGGGACCAAGAGACCCAGTACTTC. As protein: CASSIADGASGDQETQYF.

The rearrangement joins TRBV5-6 to TRBJ1-2, with 11 bases identical to TRBD1. V gave up 4 bases and J gave up 2 bases; unmatched junction bases: 10. This CDR3 is built from 17 residues. CDR1 and CDR2 (germline): SGHDT, YYEEEE. CDR3 in amino acids: CASSKWTGGYSNYGYTF. DNA of the CDR3: TGTGCCAGCAGCAAATGGACAGGGGGCTACTCCAACTATGGCTACACCTTC.